The 21 T cell receptor beta chains below all came from one sample that was sequenced in a study of T-cell reconstitution after alpha-beta-depleted transplantation in children. TCRbeta library construction was performed incorporating unique molecular identifiers. TCRdb ran MiXCR on the PCR reads and lists one entry per CDR3 protein. Counted here are about 980,000 distinct CDR3 sequences, roughly 29% occurring once; the ten biggest clones make up over 25%. Sequencing was performed on PBMCs, mostly from graft donor cells, taken 360 days after TCRalphabeta/CD19-depleted stem cell transplant. Receptors were obtained from a boy under three years old who had a stem cell transplant for SCID, so the T cells may come from the graft donor.

J is TRBJ1-2 and V is TRBV5-1; no firm D call. Germline assignment: CDR1 SGHRS and CDR2 YFSETQ. CDR3 length: 19 residues. Trimming cost V 1 base and J 4 bases, with 26 bases left between them. CDR3: CASSLRAGVPNRPGYGYTF. The CDR3 coding sequence is TGCGCCAGCAGCTTGCGGGCCGGGGTACCCAACCGACCGGGCTATGGCTACACCTTC.

The V gene is TRBV10-3, the J gene TRBJ2-5, with D perhaps TRBD2 (5 bases). V was pared by 7 bases and J by 2 bases, with 11 bases between. The CDR3 has 13 residues. Per the germline V gene, CDR1 is ENHRY and CDR2 is SYGVKD. The CDR3 DNA reads as TGTGCCATCAACGGACGGGAACAAGAGACCCAGTACTTC. The encoded protein is CAINGREQETQYF.

This clonotype was seen a few times. The rearrangement links TRBV25-1 to TRBJ2-7; 9 nucleotides line up with TRBD1. The V gene's germline CDR1 is MGHDK and CDR2 SYGVNS. This CDR3 region has 14 residues. After removal of 7 bases from V and 7 bases from J, the junction contained 11 bases not matched to a gene. CDR3 nucleotide sequence: TGTGCCAGCATCATAGTTCGGGACAGGGTGGAGCAGTACTTC. Amino acid sequence: CASIIVRDRVEQYF.

V usage is TRBV7-9 and J usage is TRBJ2-2; TRBD1 agrees at 9 bases. Germline loops: CDR1 SEHNR, CDR2 FQNEAQ (reference sequence). V dropped 2 bases and J dropped 6; count of bases not matched to a gene: 7. The CDR3 loop spans 16 amino acids. CDR3 sequence: CASSLTGGQGAGELFF. Written as DNA, the CDR3 is TGTGCCAGCAGCTTAACCGGGGGACAGGGTGCCGGGGAGCTGTTTTTT.

Only one count was recorded for this clonotype. This chain joins TRBV5-1 and TRBJ1-1, with a possible D match to TRBD1 (6 bases). CDR1 and CDR2 from the germline V gene are SGHRS and YFSETQ. CDR3 length: 18 amino acids. V lost 4 bases to trimming and J lost 0 bases, with 22 bases between them. The DNA of the CDR3 is TGCGCCAGCAGCCCTGGATTTACAGGGAGTAGAATGAACACTGAAGCTTTCTTT. Translated: CASSPGFTGSRMNTEAFF.

V gene TRBV7-3 combines with J gene TRBJ2-1; D is uncertain. The CDR3 extends over 14 amino acids. Trimming pared 1 base from V and 2 bases from J, leaving 6 bases between. The germline CDR1 and CDR2 sequences are SGHTA and FQGTGA. Here the CDR3 DNA reads TGTGCCAGCAGCTTAAACCCGGCCTACAATGAGCAGTTCTTC. As protein: CASSLNPAYNEQFF.

The CDR3 here is CSARDLRGRCTGYTF. CDR3 bases: TGCAGTGCTAGAGATCTGAGGGGCAGGTGTACTGGCTACACCTTC. This chain uses TRBV20-1 with TRBJ1-2; D is perhaps TRBD1 (5 bases). Deletions cut 0 bases from V and 7 bases from J, with 18 bases between. This CDR3 comprises 15 residues. Germline values: CDR1 DFQATT, CDR2 SNEGSKA (reference sequence).

J is TRBJ2-3 and V is TRBV4-3; no definite D call. The germline V and J ends were trimmed by 0 bases and 0 bases, with 7 bases remaining between them. This CDR3 is 15 amino acids long. Germline V CDR1 and CDR2: LGHNA, YSLEER. The CDR3 loop reads CASSQEGLSTDTQYF. The CDR3 bases are TGCGCCAGCAGCCAAGAGGGGTTAAGCACAGATACGCAGTATTTT.

The gene calls are TRBV20-1 and TRBJ1-5, with 9 bases fitting TRBD1. This CDR3 comprises 15 residues. Germline CDR1 reads DFQATT; CDR2 reads SNEGSKA (reference sequence). Unmatched junction bases numbered 9, after V lost 5 bases and J lost 4 bases. The CDR3 reads CSARLTGTGNQPQHF. For the CDR3, the DNA is TGCAGTGCTCGTTTAACCGGGACAGGGAATCAGCCCCAGCATTTT.

The rearrangement joins TRBV2 to TRBJ1-1; TRBD1 matches at 12 bases. V shed 6 bases and J 2 bases; nucleotides not matched to a gene: 1. CDR1 SNHLY and CDR2 FYNNEI come from the germline V gene. The CDR3 totals 14 residues. The CDR3 is CASSGTGGNTEAFF. The CDR3 nucleotides are TGTGCCAGCAGCGGGACAGGGGGCAACACTGAAGCTTTCTTT.

This rearrangement joins TRBV12-3 or TRBV12-4 to TRBJ2-1, with D maybe TRBD2 (5 bases). V was cut by 3 bases and J by 7 bases, with 10 bases left in between. The CDR3 covers 13 residues. This chain's CDR3 is CASSFARRNEQFF. The DNA of the CDR3 is TGTGCCAGCAGTTTCGCCAGGAGGAATGAGCAGTTCTTC.

This clonotype was seen more than once but under ten times. The J gene is TRBJ2-1, the V gene TRBV6-5; D not certain. The CDR3 consists of 12 residues. Germline loops: CDR1 MNHEY, CDR2 SVGAGI. Trimming shortened V by 4 bases and J by 7 bases, and 8 bases separated the two germline ends. CDR3 bases: TGTGCCAGCAGTTCTCGAGAAAATGAGCAGTTCTTC. It codes for CASSSRENEQFF.

The rearrangement links TRBV30 to TRBJ1-1, with a weak D call TRBD1 (5 bases). This CDR3 has 12 amino acids. Trimming removed 2 bases from V and 4 bases from J, with 8 bases in between. Germline-derived CDR1 and CDR2 are GTSNPN and SVGIG (reference sequence). The CDR3 sequence: CAWSPGGTEAFF. The CDR3 nucleotides read TGTGCCTGGAGTCCTGGGGGCACTGAAGCTTTCTTT.

The rearrangement uses TRBV4-1 and TRBJ1-3; D unresolved. The CDR3 totals 16 residues. CDR1 and CDR2 (germline): MGHRA, YSYEKL. V was pared by 0 bases and J by 0 bases, with 9 bases between. The CDR3 bases are TGCGCCAGCAGCCAAGAAAACGCGTACTCTGGAAACACCATATATTTT. It translates to CASSQENAYSGNTIYF.

The chain is built from TRBV3-1 and TRBJ2-7, with 11 bases aligning to TRBD2. The germline CDR1 and CDR2 sequences are LGHDT and YNNKEL (reference sequence). V shed 5 bases and J 6 bases; nucleotides not matched to a gene: 6. This CDR3 has 14 amino acids. The CDR3 DNA reads as TGTGCCAGCAGCACTAGCGGGGGTGGAGGCGAGCAGTACTTC. It is translated as CASSTSGGGGEQYF.

This clonotype appeared a single time. One end of the junction is discordant with germline, which a read error may explain. V is TRBV20-1 and J is TRBJ2-7; 7 nucleotides align to TRBD1. This CDR3 contains 15 residues. Germline values: CDR1 DFQATT, CDR2 SNEGSKA (reference sequence). DNA for the CDR3: TGCTGTGCTAGAGATACCGAGACAGGGCTTTACGAGCAGTACTTC. Its translation is CCARDTETGLYEQYF.

This chain connects TRBV29-1 to TRBJ1-2; unclear D gene. Germline loops: CDR1 SQVTM, CDR2 ANQGSEA. Trimming left V 4 bases short and J 4 bases short, with 7 bases between. This CDR3 contains 11 residues. CDR3 sequence: CSVVDLYGYTF. In nucleotides, the CDR3 is TGCAGCGTTGTGGACCTCTATGGCTACACCTTC.

Only a few counts were recorded for this clonotype. The chain joins TRBV6-1 to TRBJ1-5; TRBD1 aligns across 7 bases. Germline CDR1 and CDR2: MNHNS and SASEGT. Losses at the gene ends were 5 bases for V and 7 bases for J; bases not matched to a gene: 11. The CDR3 totals 15 residues. CDR3 loop: CASSRNRGPNQPQHF. The CDR3 coding sequence is TGTGCCAGCAGTAGAAACAGGGGTCCCAACCAGCCCCAGCATTTT.

This clonotype has more than one count but fewer than ten. The genes are TRBV25-1 and TRBJ2-2; 10 bases are shared with TRBD1. There are 19 residues in the CDR3. Per the germline V gene, CDR1 is MGHDK and CDR2 is SYGVNS. J was trimmed by 1 base and V by 4 bases; bases with no gene match: 12. The DNA of the CDR3 is TGTGCCAGCAGTGGGGACAGGGGAGGCTCGAAAAAGAACACCGGGGAGCTGTTTTTT. Protein product: CASSGDRGGSKKNTGELFF.

This clonotype was seen more than once but under ten times. This chain joins TRBV6-5 and TRBJ2-2; 7 nucleotides align to TRBD1. The V and J ends lost 5 bases and 0 bases, in that order; junction bases with no gene match: 3. CDR1 and CDR2 (germline): MNHEY, SVGAGI. This CDR3 comprises 15 residues. CDR3 region: CASSTGQANTGELFF. CDR3 DNA sequence: TGTGCCAGCAGTACTGGACAGGCGAACACCGGGGAGCTGTTTTTT.

This clonotype was detected ten times or more. The V call is TRBV20-1, the J call TRBJ2-5, with D uncertain. CDR3 size: 10 residues. Germline V gene sequence: CDR1 DFQATT, CDR2 SNEGSKA (reference sequence). The CDR3 sequence is CSASVETQYF. CDR3 DNA sequence: TGCAGCGCCAGCGTGGAGACCCAGTACTTC.